A selection of T cell receptor beta chains follows, all from one sample in a study of T-cell memory formation after mild COVID-19. TCRdb used MiXCR to reprocess the 5' RACE reads, holding one entry per CDR3 protein. The table has some 310,000 distinct CDR3 sequences, less than 25% seen once. The sequencing sample was made of PBMCs or a T cell subset sorted from them (not recorded which). The receptors here all came from a man aged 18 to 35 who had mild COVID-19 (a few samples of this study predate the infection). Cell type and time point are not known. Both conserved end residues are trimmed from each CDR3.

TRBJ1-2	12	TRBV2	ASSEVGVSYGYT
TRBJ1-1	12	TRBV20-1	SASGEKVNTEAF
TRBJ1-5	11	TRBV6-5	ASSHWGNQPQH
TRBJ2-5	15	TRBV7-2	ASSRAGGPRWQETQY
TRBJ2-3	13	TRBV5-5	ASSVTWGDTDTQY
TRBJ1-1	17	TRBV20-1	SAAKSRPHGFLGNTEAF
TRBJ2-3	14	TRBV4-3	ASSQLFGTGDDTQY
TRBJ1-4	13	TRBV10-3	AISEHDRGNEKLF
TRBJ2-6	12	TRBV5-6	ASSWGAGANVLT
TRBJ2-1	17	TRBV5-1	ASSLTGGLAGRSYNEQF
TRBJ1-1	13	TRBV5-1	ASSYPGPMNTEAF
TRBJ2-6	12	TRBV7-3	ASSPGGEANVLT
TRBJ1-1	14	TRBV25-1	ASSDSPGQPNTEAF
TRBJ2-2	12	TRBV9	ASSVAGNTGELF
TRBJ2-5	15	TRBV4-1	ASSQVLAPLRGETQY
TRBJ2-1	13	TRBV7-2	ASSLSGLPYNEQF
TRBJ2-2	15	TRBV5-1	ASSLDSRPANTGELF
TRBJ2-5	16	TRBV4-2	ASSQEGGFQGYQETQY
TRBJ2-5	12	TRBV27	ASSSHGLAETQY
TRBJ2-3	12	TRBV5-1	ASSLGGQEDTQY
TRBJ2-6	12	TRBV12-3/TRBV12-4	ASLQGYGANVLT
TRBJ2-2	20	TRBV12-3/TRBV12-4	ASSHKPRFRTSGGESTGELF
TRBJ2-7	11	TRBV11-1	ASSRDRVHEQY
TRBJ2-1	12	TRBV5-6	ASSTVGTFNEQF
TRBJ2-1	12	TRBV12-3/TRBV12-4	ASSPSGGFREQF
TRBJ1-1	12	TRBV5-1	ASSPVGANTEAF
TRBJ2-1	15	TRBV29-1	SVEGRGNKVAYNEQF
TRBJ1-2	13	TRBV15	ATSVFGQELDGYT
TRBJ1-1	14	TRBV7-2	ASTPVSFSLGTEAF
TRBJ2-7	12	TRBV5-5	ASSLEGYSYEQY
TRBJ2-7	13	TRBV6-2/TRBV6-3	ASSDPSGGLYEQY
TRBJ1-3	12	TRBV7-2	ASSFTSSGNTIY
TRBJ2-1	14	TRBV27	ASSLSPLSSYDEQF
TRBJ2-2	12	TRBV28	ASSLPQDAGEMF
TRBJ2-5	12	TRBV5-1	ASSLNGGRETQY